These 3 T cell receptor beta chains were sequenced from one sample in a study of OX40 agonist ivuxolimab in advanced cancers. Clones were read by immunoSEQ multiplex PCR, and TCRdb kept only the in-frame ones, dropping some. The data show tens of thousands of clones, 86% seen once. Sample: CD4+ or CD8+ T cells sorted from blood, taken in a trial of the OX40 agonist ivuxolimab. These receptor sequences come from an adult with an advanced solid tumor such as melanoma, head and neck, liver or kidney cancer.

The V call is TRBV19, the J call TRBJ2-7; 11 nucleotides agree with TRBD1. V gave up 5 bases and J gave up 4 bases; unmatched junction bases: 7. Per germline, CDR1 LNHDA and CDR2 SQIVND (reference sequence). The CDR3 totals 15 residues. CDR3 loop: CASSPRTGGLYEQYF. The CDR3 coding sequence is TGTGCCAGTAGTCCCCGGACAGGGGGCTTGTACGAGCAGTACTTC.

This CDR3 is CASSAPGQQETQYF. CDR3 sequence (DNA): TGTGCCAGCAGCGCACCCGGACAGCAAGAGACCCAGTACTTC. The V and J genes are TRBV7-2 and TRBJ2-5; tentative D call: TRBD1 (6 bases). The length of the CDR3 is 14 residues. The ends were cut back, 5 bases at V and 2 bases at J, with 12 bases in the middle. CDR1 and CDR2 from the germline V gene are SGHTA and FQGNSA.

The rearrangement joins TRBV5-8 to TRBJ1-2; D might be TRBD1 (6 bases). V lost 10 bases, J lost 1 base, and 20 bases lay in between. The CDR3 sequence is 15 residues long. Germline V gives CDR1 SGHTS, CDR2 YDEGEE. This CDR3 reads CAPMLRAGVNYGYTF. The DNA for the CDR3 is TGTGCCCCAATGCTTCGGGCAGGGGTTAACTATGGCTACACCTTC.